Shown below are 5 T cell receptor beta chains from a single sample sequenced in a study of blood T cells in healthy people across ages. A second PCR, run for about 6 to 11 cycles, used a sample-barcoded 5' primer plus a J-beta primer mix. TCRdb fed the 5' RACE reads into MiXCR, producing one record per CDR3 protein. This sample has 350,000 to 450,000 distinct CDR3 sequences, with approximately 47% found just once. The sequenced material came from blood. The receptors were gathered from a man aged 60 to 69 in good health.

The chain uses TRBV6-1 and TRBJ2-3; 8 positions agree with TRBD1. In germline, CDR1 is MNHNS, CDR2 SASEGT. The CDR3 has 17 amino acids. Trimming took 5 bases from V and 6 from J; bases not matched to a gene: 16. The CDR3 DNA follows: TGTGCCAGCAGTAGCCCTAACCGGGACAGGTTCACGGATACGCAGTATTTT. As protein: CASSSPNRDRFTDTQYF.

This clonotype was seen a few times. The V and J genes are TRBV7-2 and TRBJ2-7; weak D call: TRBD2 (7 bases). Between the trimmed V and J ends, which lost 5 bases and 7 bases, there was a span of 18 bases. Germline loops: CDR1 SGHTA, CDR2 FQGNSA. The CDR3 totals 14 residues. CDR3 protein: CASSHPGGAREQYF. DNA of the CDR3: TGTGCCAGCAGCCACCCTGGGGGGGCGCGGGAGCAGTACTTC.

CDR3 residues: CASSPPGSDTQYF. The CDR3 DNA reads as TGTGCCAGCAGCCCCCCTGGTTCAGATACGCAGTATTTT. V gene TRBV11-2 combines with J gene TRBJ2-3; no definite D call. Germline V gene sequence: CDR1 SGHAT, CDR2 FQNNGV. Trimming took off 5 bases at V and 4 bases at J, with 10 bases between the two ends. The CDR3 contains 13 residues.

The genes are TRBV2 and TRBJ2-3, with a weak D call TRBD1 (5 bases). Trimming left V 6 bases short and J 2 bases short, with 12 bases between. The germline V gene has CDR1 SNHLY and CDR2 FYNNEI. The CDR3 totals 14 residues. CDR3: CASRAGPNTDTQYF. The CDR3 nucleotides are TGTGCCAGCAGGGCAGGGCCTAACACAGATACGCAGTATTTT.

Here the CDR3 reads CASSLRQGWRFF. The CDR3 nucleotides read TGTGCCAGCAGCCTTAGACAGGGGTGGCGGTTCTTC. V is TRBV7-2 and J is TRBJ2-1; TRBD1 matches 8 bases. In germline, CDR1 is SGHTA, CDR2 FQGNSA. V lost 5 bases, J lost 15 bases, and 9 bases stayed unmatched. This CDR3 is built from 12 residues.